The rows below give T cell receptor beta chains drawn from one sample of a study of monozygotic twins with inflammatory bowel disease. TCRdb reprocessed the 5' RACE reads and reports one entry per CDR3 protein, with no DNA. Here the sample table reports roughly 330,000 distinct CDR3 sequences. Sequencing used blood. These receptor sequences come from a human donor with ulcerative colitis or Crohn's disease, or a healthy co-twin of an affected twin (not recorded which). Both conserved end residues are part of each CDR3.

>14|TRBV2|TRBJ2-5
CATLRHSGQETQYF
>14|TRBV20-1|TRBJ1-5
CSAGRDSHNQPQHF
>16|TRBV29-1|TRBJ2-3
CSVTPSLAGGTDTQYF
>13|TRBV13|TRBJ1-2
CASSTQGGNGYTF
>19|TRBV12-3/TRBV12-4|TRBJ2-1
CASSLKAGTSGSKGNEQFF
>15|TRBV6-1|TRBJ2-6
CASSRDSSGANVLTF
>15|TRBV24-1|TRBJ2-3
CATSDNGQATDTQYF
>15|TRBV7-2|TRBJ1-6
CASIQDSVFHSPLHF
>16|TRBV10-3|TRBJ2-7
CAISPVTSGRGYEQYF
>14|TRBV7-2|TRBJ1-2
CASSLGPGPDGYTF
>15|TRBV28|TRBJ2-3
CASSFRDQGGDTQYF
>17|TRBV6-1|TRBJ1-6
CASSDRDPGTSNSPLHF
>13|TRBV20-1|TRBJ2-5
CSALGGRQETQYF
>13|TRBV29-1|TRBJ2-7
CSVGASGNYEQYF
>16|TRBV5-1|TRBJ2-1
CASSFLAGVQYNEQFF
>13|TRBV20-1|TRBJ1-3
CGAALAGEYTIYF
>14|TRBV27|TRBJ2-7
CAIKPGGQEYEQYF
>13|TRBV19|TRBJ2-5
CARQGGFQETQYF
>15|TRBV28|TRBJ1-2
CASSPGGGANYGYTF
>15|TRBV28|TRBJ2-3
CASSFAGGPPDTQYF
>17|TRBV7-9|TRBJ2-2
CASSGLAGDLNTGELFF
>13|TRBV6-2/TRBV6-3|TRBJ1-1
CASRDSGDTEAFF
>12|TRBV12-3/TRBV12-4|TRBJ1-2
CASTPTGNGYTF
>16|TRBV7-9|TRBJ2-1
CASTSNGGGAYNEQFF
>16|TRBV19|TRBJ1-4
CASSSSPRLTNEKLFF
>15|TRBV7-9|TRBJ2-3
CASQPSGGSTDTQYF
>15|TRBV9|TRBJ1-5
CASSVDGLSNQPQHF
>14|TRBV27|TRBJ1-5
CASSFRGSGQPQHF
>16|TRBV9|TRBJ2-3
CASSDRTGSSTDTQYF
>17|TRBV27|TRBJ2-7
CASLGTRTRDSPYEQYF
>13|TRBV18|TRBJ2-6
CASSPPPPGVLTF
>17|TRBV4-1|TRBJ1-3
CASSQDPPTGAGNTIYF
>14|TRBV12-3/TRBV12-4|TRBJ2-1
CASSIRSGSNEQFF
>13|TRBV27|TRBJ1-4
CASAVVRSEKLFF
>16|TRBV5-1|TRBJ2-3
CASSLEAGGVTDTQYF
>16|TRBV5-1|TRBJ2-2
CASSLEVIENTGELFF
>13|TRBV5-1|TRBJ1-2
CASSLRQSYGYTF
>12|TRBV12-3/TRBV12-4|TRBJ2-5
CASSRSGQTQYF
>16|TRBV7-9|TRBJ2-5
CASSWGLAGLQETQYF
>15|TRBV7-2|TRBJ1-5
CASSSTIRRDQPQHF
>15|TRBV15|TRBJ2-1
CATSREREGYNEQFF
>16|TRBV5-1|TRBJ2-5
CASNLVGTAEKETQYF
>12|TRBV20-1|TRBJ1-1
CSAAGGPSTVMF
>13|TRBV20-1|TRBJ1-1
CSALTGGITEAFF
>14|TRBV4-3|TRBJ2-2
CASSQDLFTGELFF
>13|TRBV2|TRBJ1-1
CASSEWGSTEPFF
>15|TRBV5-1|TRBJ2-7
CASSLEGSGVYEQYF
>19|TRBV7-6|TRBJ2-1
CASSFLSLFSGGSYNEQFF